This T cell receptor (beta chain) derives from a study of shared clonotypes between healthy human individuals. About the research overall: Per donor, three plates held CD4 naive cells, three held CD4 memory, two held CD8 naive and one held CD8 memory. Overall study results and limits: Naive subsets generally exceeded memory subsets in estimated richness. At large depth, rarefaction still showed sorted-subset sequencing to be incomplete.

Terminally differentiated effector memory CD45RA+ cells were left out of the naive CD8 fraction, which was CD45RO-negative and positively selected for CCR7. Each donor was a Caucasian adult residing in Nashville, Tennessee. V was cut by 4 bases and J by 8 bases, with 12 bases left in between. CDR1 SGHAT and CDR2 FQNNGV come from the germline V gene. This CDR3 has 13 amino acids. Here immunoSEQ multiplex PCR was the method, and the copy in TCRdb shows in-frame clones only, minus some. Among approximately 740,000 clones listed, more than 85% were seen once. Comments on this clone: The antigen is undetermined.

Source material: naive CD8+ T cells sorted from blood. The TCR comes from a man aged 30 to 39 in good health. The chain has TRBV11-2 and TRBJ2-1; D might be TRBD1 (5 bases). The CDR3 DNA is TGTGCCAGCAGCTCGAGTTGGGGCTATGAGCAGTTCTTC. Its protein is CASSSSWGYEQFF.